Sequencing of this T cell receptor beta chain was carried out in a study of T cell repertoires in cytomegalovirus infection. Whole-study context: Both a matching HLA type and CMV infection were indicated by public TCR beta signatures.

General study findings and limits: Using cumulative public TCR beta family frequency, the authors identified those who carried CMV together with the relevant HLA. CMV-specific HLA-C-restricted TCR beta clonotypes dominated the ex vivo response.

MiXCR was run by TCRdb on the reads, yielding one entry per CDR3 protein. The profile shows 85,000 to 130,000 distinct CDR3 sequences, under 25% of them singletons. With regard to this clonotype: The target antigen is unknown.

J lost 1 base, V lost 3 bases, and 14 bases had no gene match. The CDR3 has 18 amino acids. V usage is TRBV12-3 or TRBV12-4 and J usage is TRBJ2-5, with TRBD2 matching over 7 bases. The receptor was derived from a human donor in good health (CMV status not recorded). Some clones in this sample may be carry-over from other donors' samples. The sample was CD8+ T cells from PBMCs. The DNA for the CDR3 is TGTGCCAGCAGTTTCGTCCCCCCCGGGCTAGCGGCCCAAGAGACCCAGTACTTC. Translation: CASSFVPPGLAAQETQYF.